Below, 13 T cell receptor delta chains from the same sample are listed, as sequenced in a study of gamma-delta chains in newborns, infants, children. TCRdb reprocessed the reads through CATT. The table includes about 8,500 delta-chain clones, 3% to 4% detected once. The sample taken for sequencing was blood. Receptor source: a child who was a newborn, infant or young child, either healthy, febrile or measles-vaccinated (not recorded which).

This clone has more than one count but fewer than ten. This same CDR3 is encoded by further DNA sequences in the sample. The rearrangement links TRDV2 to TRDJ3, with 8 bases fitting TRDD3. V was clipped by 1 base and J by 0 bases; unmatched bases: 4. Germline V gives CDR1 GEAIGNYY, CDR2 EKD. The CDR3 length is 18 residues. Written as DNA, the CDR3 is TGTGCCTGTGACACGGCCTGGGGGAGCTCCTGGGACACCCGACAGATGTTTTTC. Residues: CACDTAWGSSWDTRQMFF.

This clone was seen more than once but under ten times. The rearrangement joins TRDV2 to TRDJ3; 9 bases map to TRDD3. Germline assignment: CDR1 GEAIGNYY and CDR2 EKD. There are 17 residues in the CDR3. With 2 bases clipped from V and 2 bases from J, the junction kept 3 bases outside the gene matches. CDR3 amino acids: CACDNWGTPWDTRQMFF. Here the CDR3 DNA reads TGTGCCTGTGACAACTGGGGGACCCCCTGGGACACCCGACAGATGTTTTTC.

A few counts support this clone. One end of the junction fails to match germline, which may point to a read error. The gene calls are TRDV2 and TRDJ3; D perhaps matches TRDD3 (5 bases). The CDR3 spans 17 residues. Germline V lookup: CDR1 GEAIGNYY, CDR2 EKD. This CDR3 is CACDTAGGSWDTRKMFF. In DNA, the CDR3 is TGTGCCTGTGACACCGCAGGGGGCTCCTGGGACACCCGAAAGATGTTTTTC.

Worth noting for this clone: This DNA translates differently at residue 10 from the TCRdb protein, which is that of a much larger clone; a read error is likely, and the protein shown is the DNA's own translation. The V gene is TRDV2, the J gene TRDJ1; 7 bases are a match to TRDD3. This CDR3 is 16 amino acids long. CDR1 is GEAIGNYY and CDR2 is EKD in the germline V gene. V dropped 3 bases and J dropped 3; count of bases not matched to a gene: 12. The CDR3 is CACDRREDTGADKLIF. In DNA, the CDR3 is TGTGCCTGTGACCGACGGGAGGATACGGGCGCCGATAAACTCATCTTT.

The V gene is TRDV2, the J gene TRDJ3; TRDD3 agrees at 13 bases. TCRdb offers no J gene call, so here the DNA was matched to germline to obtain one. The V segment lost 0 bases and the J segment 0 bases; nucleotides outside the gene matches: 7. The germline CDR1 and CDR2 sequences are GEAIGNYY and EKD. CDR3 length: 21 amino acids. CDR3: CACDTVTGGYAPSWDTRQMFF. CDR3 in DNA: TGTGCCTGTGACACCGTTACTGGGGGATACGCCCCCTCCTGGGACACCCGACAGATGTTTTTC.

In this sample, this clone turned up a few times. The same CDR3 is also encoded by other DNA sequences in this sample. The rearrangement links TRDV2 to TRDJ3, with 13 bases that match TRDD3. Germline V CDR1 and CDR2: GEAIGNYY, EKD. J gave up 0 bases and V 6 bases, and 10 bases lay outside the gene matches. This CDR3 comprises 20 residues. CDR3 DNA: TGTGCCTGTCTACCCGTACTGGGGGATACGCGCTCCTGGGACACCCGACAGATGTTTTTC. Amino acid sequence: CACLPVLGDTRSWDTRQMFF.

Concerning this clone itself: TCRdb pairs this DNA with a much larger clone's protein that differs at residue 6, likely a read error; the protein shown was translated from the DNA. The V and J genes are TRDV2 and TRDJ3, with D possibly matching TRDD3 (5 bases). The length of the CDR3 is 18 residues. V gave up 0 bases and J gave up 0 bases, with 11 bases separating them. Germline values: CDR1 GEAIGNYY, CDR2 EKD. CDR3 coding DNA: TGTGCCTGTGACACCCGGGATGCGAGCTCCTGGGACACCCGACAGATGTTTTTC. It specifies CACDTRDASSWDTRQMFF.

Judged by abundance, this clone is medium-sized. The V call is TRDV2, the J call TRDJ3; tentative D call: TRDD3 (5 bases). The CDR3 has 18 residues. Germline CDR1 GEAIGNYY, CDR2 EKD. Between the trimmed V and J ends, which lost 0 bases and 0 bases, there was a span of 11 bases. The CDR3 region is CACDTAGQSSWDTRQMFF. The CDR3 DNA is TGTGCCTGTGACACCGCTGGGCAGAGCTCCTGGGACACCCGACAGATGTTTTTC.

As to this clone: This could be a read error, since a much larger clone is one nucleotide away. The sample carries other DNA sequences with the same CDR3. V usage is TRAV29/DV5 and J usage is TRDJ1, with 11 bases lining up with TRDD3. Germline CDR1 is NSMFDY and CDR2 is ISSIKDK. The CDR3 is 15 residues long. CDR3 sequence reads: CAASIPGGYTDKLIF. Written as DNA, the CDR3 is TGTGCAGCAAGTATACCTGGGGGATACACCGATAAGCTCATCTTT.

As regards this clone: Mismatch with germline at one junction end may stem from a read error. V gene TRDV2 combines with J gene TRDJ3; 7 positions agree with TRDD3. CDR1 and CDR2 from the germline V gene are GEAIGNYY and EKD. The CDR3 length is 21 residues. The CDR3 nucleotides read TGTGCCTGTGACACCGCGGGTACTGGGGCCGAGAGCTCCTGGGTCACCCGACAGATGTTTTTC. Residues: CACDTAGTGAESSWVTRQMFF.

Comments on this clone: With a far larger clone one base away, a read error is the likely cause. Other DNA sequences within the sample encode an identical CDR3. The chain has TRDV2 and TRDJ2; TRDD3 matches at 8 bases. Germline CDR1 reads GEAIGNYY; CDR2 reads EKD. There are 15 residues in the CDR3. The CDR3 spells CACDTVGDLTAQLFF. The CDR3 DNA reads TGTGCCTGTGACACCGTGGGGGATTTGACAGCGCAACTCTTCTTT.

There are a few counts of this clone. This sequence joins TRDV3 and TRDJ2, with TRDD3 matching over 8 bases. V lost 1 base, J lost 0 bases, and 1 base stayed unmatched. The CDR3 runs to 14 residues. CDR1 and CDR2 (germline): TVYSNPD, GDNSRS (reference sequence). For the CDR3, the DNA is TGTGCCTTTACTGGGGGAGCTTTGACAGCACAACTCTTCTTT. This codes for CAFTGGALTAQLFF.

This clone has just a few counts. Relative to the germline gene, one junction end is altered; a read error may explain this. Other nucleotide sequences in the sample specify the same CDR3. The V call is TRDV2, the J call TRDJ3; 11 bases align to TRDD3. The CDR3 runs to 20 residues. Germline V CDR1 and CDR2: GEAIGNYY, EKD. CDR3 DNA: TGTGCCCGTGACACCGTGTTGGGGGATACGAGCTCCTGGGACACCCGACAGATGTTTTTC. This gives the protein CARDTVLGDTSSWDTRQMFF.